This TCR beta chain is from a study of long-term antiretroviral therapy in people with HIV. Germline V CDR1 and CDR2: SGHTA, FQGNSA. The CDR3 totals 18 residues. Trimming shortened V by 0 bases and J by 1 base, and 18 bases separated the two germline ends. Sequencing used immunoSEQ v3.0 at survey level. Here immunoSEQ multiplex PCR was the method, and the copy in TCRdb shows in-frame clones only, minus some. Of about 11,000 clones listed, roughly 89% are singletons. Treatment locations for all participants with HIV were in the United States. The TCR was taken from a woman aged 40 to 50 with HIV. Sequences were derived from unsorted PBMCs, sampled 0.2 years before starting antiretroviral therapy. The chain carries TRBV7-2 and TRBJ2-5; the D gene is possibly TRBD2 (7 bases). As DNA, the CDR3 is TGTGCCAGCAGCTTAGCCTTTTCGGGGGGCTCCCTCCAAGAGACCCAGTACTTC. Its protein is CASSLAFSGGSLQETQYF.